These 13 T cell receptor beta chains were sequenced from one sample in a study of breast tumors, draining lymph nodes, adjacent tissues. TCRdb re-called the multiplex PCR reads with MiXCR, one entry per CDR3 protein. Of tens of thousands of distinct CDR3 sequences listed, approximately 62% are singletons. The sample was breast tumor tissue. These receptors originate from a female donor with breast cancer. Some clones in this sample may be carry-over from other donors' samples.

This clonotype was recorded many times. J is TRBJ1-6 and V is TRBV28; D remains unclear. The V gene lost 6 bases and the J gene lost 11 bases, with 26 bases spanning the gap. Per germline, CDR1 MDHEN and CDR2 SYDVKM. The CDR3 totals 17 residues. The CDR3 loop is CASSRWAGSRDLAPLHF. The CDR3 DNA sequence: TGTGCCAGCAGCCGATGGGCGGGCAGCAGAGACCTGGCACCCCTCCACTTT.

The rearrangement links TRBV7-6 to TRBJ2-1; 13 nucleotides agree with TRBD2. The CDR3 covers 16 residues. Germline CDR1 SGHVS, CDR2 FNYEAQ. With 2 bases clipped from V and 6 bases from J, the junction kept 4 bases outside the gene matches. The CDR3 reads CASSLRTSGGGNEQFF. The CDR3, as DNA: TGTGCCAGCAGCTTAAGAACTAGCGGGGGGGGCAATGAGCAGTTCTTC.

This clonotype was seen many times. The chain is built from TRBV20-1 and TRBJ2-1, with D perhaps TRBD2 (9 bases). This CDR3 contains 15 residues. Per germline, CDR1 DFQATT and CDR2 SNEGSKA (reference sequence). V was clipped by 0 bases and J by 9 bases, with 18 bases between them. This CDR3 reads CSARDPSSGTGEQFF. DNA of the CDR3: TGCAGTGCTAGAGATCCCTCTAGCGGGACAGGTGAGCAGTTCTTC.

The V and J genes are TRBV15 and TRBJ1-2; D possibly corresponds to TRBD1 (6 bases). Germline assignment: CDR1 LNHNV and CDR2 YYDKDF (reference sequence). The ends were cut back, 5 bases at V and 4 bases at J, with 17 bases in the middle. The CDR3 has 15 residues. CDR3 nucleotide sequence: TGTGCCACCAGCCGAACCTTAGGGGGGAGCTATGGCTACACCTTC. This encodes CATSRTLGGSYGYTF.

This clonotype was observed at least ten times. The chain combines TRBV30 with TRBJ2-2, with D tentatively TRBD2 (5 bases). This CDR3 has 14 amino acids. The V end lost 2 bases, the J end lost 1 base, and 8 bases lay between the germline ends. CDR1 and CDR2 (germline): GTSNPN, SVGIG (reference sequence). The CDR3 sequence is CAWSPGVNTGELFF. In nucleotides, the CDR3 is TGTGCCTGGAGTCCCGGGGTGAACACCGGGGAGCTGTTTTTT.

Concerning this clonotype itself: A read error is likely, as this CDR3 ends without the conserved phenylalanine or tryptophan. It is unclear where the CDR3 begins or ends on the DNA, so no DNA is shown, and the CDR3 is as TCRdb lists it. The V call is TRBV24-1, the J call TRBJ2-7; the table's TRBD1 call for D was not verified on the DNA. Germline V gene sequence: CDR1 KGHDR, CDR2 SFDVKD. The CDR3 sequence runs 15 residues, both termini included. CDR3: CATSDSGTGSYEQDL.

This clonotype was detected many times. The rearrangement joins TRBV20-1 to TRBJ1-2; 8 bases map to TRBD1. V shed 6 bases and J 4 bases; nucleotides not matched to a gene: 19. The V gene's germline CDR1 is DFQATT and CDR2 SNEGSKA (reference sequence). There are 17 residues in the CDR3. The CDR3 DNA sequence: TGCAGTGCGTCGCAGGACAGGGAGGTAGGACGGAGCTATGGCTACACCTTC. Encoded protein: CSASQDREVGRSYGYTF.

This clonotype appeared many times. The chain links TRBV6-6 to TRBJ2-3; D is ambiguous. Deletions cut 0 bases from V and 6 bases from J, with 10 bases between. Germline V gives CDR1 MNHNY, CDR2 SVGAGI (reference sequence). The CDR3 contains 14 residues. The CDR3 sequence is CASSYSIEVDTQYF. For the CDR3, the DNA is TGTGCCAGCAGTTACTCGATCGAAGTGGATACGCAGTATTTT.

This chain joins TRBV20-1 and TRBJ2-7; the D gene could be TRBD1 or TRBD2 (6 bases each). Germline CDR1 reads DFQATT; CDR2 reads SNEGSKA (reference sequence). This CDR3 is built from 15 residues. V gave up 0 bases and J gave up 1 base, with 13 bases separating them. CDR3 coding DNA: TGCAGTGCTAGAGACCCGGGGGCCTATTCCTACGAGCAGTACTTC. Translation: CSARDPGAYSYEQYF.

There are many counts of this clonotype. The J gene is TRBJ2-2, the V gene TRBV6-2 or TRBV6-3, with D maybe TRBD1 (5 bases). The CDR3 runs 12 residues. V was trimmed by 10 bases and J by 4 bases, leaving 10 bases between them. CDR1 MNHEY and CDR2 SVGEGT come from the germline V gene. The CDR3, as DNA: TGTGCCACCTTTCAGGGCACCGGGGAGCTGTTTTTT. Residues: CATFQGTGELFF.

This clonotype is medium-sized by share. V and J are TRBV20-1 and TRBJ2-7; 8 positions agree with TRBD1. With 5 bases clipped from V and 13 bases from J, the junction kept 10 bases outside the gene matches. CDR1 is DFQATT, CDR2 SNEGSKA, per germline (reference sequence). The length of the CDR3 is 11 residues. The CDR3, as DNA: TGCAGTGCTCCATCAAGACAGGGGATTTACTTC. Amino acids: CSAPSRQGIYF.

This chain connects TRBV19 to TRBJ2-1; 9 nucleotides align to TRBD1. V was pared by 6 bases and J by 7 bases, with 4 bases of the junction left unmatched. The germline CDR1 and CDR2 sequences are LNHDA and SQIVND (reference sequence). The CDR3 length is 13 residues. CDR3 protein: CASRNRGQNEQFF. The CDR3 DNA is TGTGCCAGTAGAAACAGGGGGCAGAATGAGCAGTTCTTC.

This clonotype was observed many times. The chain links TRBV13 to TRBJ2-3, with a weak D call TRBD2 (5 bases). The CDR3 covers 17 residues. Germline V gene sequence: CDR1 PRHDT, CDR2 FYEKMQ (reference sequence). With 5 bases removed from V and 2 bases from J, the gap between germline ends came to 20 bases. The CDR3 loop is CASSSSSGRLNTDTQYF. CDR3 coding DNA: TGTGCCAGCAGCAGCTCTAGTGGGCGACTAAACACAGATACGCAGTATTTT.